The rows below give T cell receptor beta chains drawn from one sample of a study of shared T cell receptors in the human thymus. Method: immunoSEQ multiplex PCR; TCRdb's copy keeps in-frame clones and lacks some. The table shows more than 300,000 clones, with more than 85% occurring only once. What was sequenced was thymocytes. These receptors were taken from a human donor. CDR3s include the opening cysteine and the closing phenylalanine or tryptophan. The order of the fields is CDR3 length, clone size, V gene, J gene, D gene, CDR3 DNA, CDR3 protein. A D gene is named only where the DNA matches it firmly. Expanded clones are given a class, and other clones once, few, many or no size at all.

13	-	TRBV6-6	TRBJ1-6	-	TGTGCCAGCAGGTTCTTTGGGGGGTCACCCCTCCACTTT	CASRFFGGSPLHF
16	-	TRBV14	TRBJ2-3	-	TGTGCCAGCAACAAGGGCCCCTCGGCGGCCGCAGATACGCAGTATTTT	CASNKGPSAAADTQYF
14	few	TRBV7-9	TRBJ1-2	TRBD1	TGTGCCAGCAGCTTAGCAGGGACAGTCTATGGCTACACCTTC	CASSLAGTVYGYTF
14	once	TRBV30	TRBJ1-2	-	TGTGCCTGGAGTGTCTTATGGGGTCACTATGGCTACACCTTC	CAWSVLWGHYGYTF
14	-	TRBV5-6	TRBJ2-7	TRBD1	TGTGCCAGCAATCTGGGACAGGGGATCTACGAGCAGTACTTC	CASNLGQGIYEQYF
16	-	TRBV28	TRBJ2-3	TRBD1	TGTGCCAGCAGTGGGGGGTCAGGGGGCAACACAGATACGCAGTATTTT	CASSGGSGGNTDTQYF
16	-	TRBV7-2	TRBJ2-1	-	TGTGCCAGCAGCTTAGATGGGACTCCTCCCCACAATGAGCAGTTCTTC	CASSLDGTPPHNEQFF
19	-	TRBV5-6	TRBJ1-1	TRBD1	TGTGCCAGCAGCTTACAGAGGGACAGGGTGTCTCCGACTAACACTGAAGCTTTCTTT	CASSLQRDRVSPTNTEAFF
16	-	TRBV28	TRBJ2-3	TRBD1	TGTGCCAGCAGTTCTCCGGGACAGGGAAGAACAGATACGCAGTATTTT	CASSSPGQGRTDTQYF
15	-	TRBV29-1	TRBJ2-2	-	TGCAGCGTTGCCGCCAGCGGATTGAACACCGGGGAGCTGTTTTTT	CSVAASGLNTGELFF
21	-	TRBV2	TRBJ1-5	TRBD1	TGTGCCAGCAGTGAACCGCGGCGGGACAGGGGATTGGGGAGTTGCAATCAGCCCCAGCATTTT	CASSEPRRDRGLGSCNQPQHF
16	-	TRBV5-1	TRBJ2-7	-	TGCGCCAGCAGCTTACGGACGGATATGCACTTCTACGAGCAGTACTTC	CASSLRTDMHFYEQYF
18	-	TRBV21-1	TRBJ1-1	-	TGTGCCAGCCAACTGGACCCGGCCCCGGGGAAAATGAACACTGAAGCTTTCTTT	CASQLDPAPGKMNTEAFF
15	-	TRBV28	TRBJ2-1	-	TGTGCCACCGACCCAGCGGGCCCTGCGGGCGATGAGCAGTTCTTC	CATDPAGPAGDEQFF
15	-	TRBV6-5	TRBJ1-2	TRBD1	TGTGCCAGCACCGGTCAGGACAGGGATCTCTATGGCTACACCTTC	CASTGQDRDLYGYTF
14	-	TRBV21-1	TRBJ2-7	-	TGTGCCAGCAGCGACAGGGAGGGAGGCTACGAGCAGTACTTC	CASSDREGGYEQYF
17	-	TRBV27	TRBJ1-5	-	TGTGCCATCCCTCGAGGCCAGCAGGAACCCAGCAATCAGCCCCAGCATTTT	CAIPRGQQEPSNQPQHF
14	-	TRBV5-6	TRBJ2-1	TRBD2	TGTGCCAGCAGCTCCCTAGCGGGAATCAATGAGCAGTTCTTC	CASSSLAGINEQFF
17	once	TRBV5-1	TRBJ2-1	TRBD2	TGCGCCAGCAGCTTGGCCCTAGCGGGAGATGGTGACAATGAGCAGTTCTTC	CASSLALAGDGDNEQFF
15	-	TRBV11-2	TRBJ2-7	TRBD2	TGTGCCAGCAGCTCACTAGCGGGAGGATCCTACGAGCAGTACTTC	CASSSLAGGSYEQYF
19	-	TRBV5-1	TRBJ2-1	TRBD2	TGCGCCAGCAGCTCACCGGGACTAGCGGGAGAGGGCCCCTACAATGAGCAGTTCTTC	CASSSPGLAGEGPYNEQFF
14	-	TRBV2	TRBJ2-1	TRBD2	TGTGCCGTAGCACGAGCGGGACGGGGAAATGAGCAGTTCTTC	CAVARAGRGNEQFF
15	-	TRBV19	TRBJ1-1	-	TGTGCCAGTAGCCTCAGGGGATCCATGAACACTGAAGCTTTCTTT	CASSLRGSMNTEAFF
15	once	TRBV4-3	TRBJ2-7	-	TGCGCCAGCAGCCAATCCGGGCCCTCCGCGTACGAGCAGTACTTC	CASSQSGPSAYEQYF
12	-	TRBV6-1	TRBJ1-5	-	TGTGCCAGCAGTTATAACCACCAGCCCCAGCATTTT	CASSYNHQPQHF
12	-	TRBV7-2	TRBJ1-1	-	TGTGCCAAGCTTCGGGGTGGCACTGAAGCTTTCTTT	CAKLRGGTEAFF
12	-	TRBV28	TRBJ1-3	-	TGTGTTTCGAGGGGCACTGGAAACACCATATATTTT	CVSRGTGNTIYF
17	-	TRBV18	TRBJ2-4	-	TGTGCCAGCTCACCCACTGGACAGTCCGTAGCCAAAAACATTCAGTACTTC	CASSPTGQSVAKNIQYF
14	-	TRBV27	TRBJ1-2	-	TGTGCCAGCAGTTTGGACGGGAATGGCTATGGCTACACCTTC	CASSLDGNGYGYTF
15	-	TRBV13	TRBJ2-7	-	TGTGCCAGCGGGCACAGGGACGCAGTCTCCTACGAGCAGTACTTC	CASGHRDAVSYEQYF
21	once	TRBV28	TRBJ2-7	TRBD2	TGTGCCAGCAGTCCTGGACAGGCGGGACTAGCGGGGATCGGGCCCATTTACGAGCAGTACTTC	CASSPGQAGLAGIGPIYEQYF
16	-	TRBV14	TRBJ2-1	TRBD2	TGTGCCAGCAGCCAAAAATCTAAGGGAGGGATCAATGAGCAGTTCTTC	CASSQKSKGGINEQFF
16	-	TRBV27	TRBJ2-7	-	TGTGCCAGCAGCCCTGATGGGGCCCTCAGGGGAGACGAGCAGTACTTC	CASSPDGALRGDEQYF
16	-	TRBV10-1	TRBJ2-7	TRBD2	TGCGCCAGCAGTGAGTCGTCGACTAGCGGCTCCTACGAGCAGTACTTC	CASSESSTSGSYEQYF
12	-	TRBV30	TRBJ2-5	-	TGTGCCTGGAGTGTCTCCCAAGAGACCCAGTACTTC	CAWSVSQETQYF
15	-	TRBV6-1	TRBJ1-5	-	TGTGCCAGCAGTGGAATGGGAAGGGGCAATCAGCCCCAGCATTTT	CASSGMGRGNQPQHF
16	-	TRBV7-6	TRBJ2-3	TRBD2	TGTGCCAGCAGCTTAGTTCTAGCGGGGAGCACAGATACGCAGTATTTT	CASSLVLAGSTDTQYF
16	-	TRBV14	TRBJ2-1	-	TGTGCCAGCAGCCAAGAGTCAAGGGTGGGGCACAATGAGCAGTTCTTC	CASSQESRVGHNEQFF
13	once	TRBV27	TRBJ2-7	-	TGTGCCAGCAGCACCAGCAACCCCTACGAGCAGTACTTC	CASSTSNPYEQYF
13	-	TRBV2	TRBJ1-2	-	TGTGCCAGCAAGAACAGTCATAACTATGGCTACACCTTC	CASKNSHNYGYTF
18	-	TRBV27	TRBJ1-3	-	TGTGCCAGCAGCCCCCTCCCCGCCAGTGGGCCTTTTGGAAACACCATATATTTT	CASSPLPASGPFGNTIYF
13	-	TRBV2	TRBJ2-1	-	TGTGCCAGCAGTGAAGCGCTGGGCAATGAGCAGTTCTTC	CASSEALGNEQFF
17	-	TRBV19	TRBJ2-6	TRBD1	TGTGCCAGTCAAACGGGGACAGGGGTAACTGGGGCCAACGTCCTGACTTTC	CASQTGTGVTGANVLTF
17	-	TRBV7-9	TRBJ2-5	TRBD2	TGTGCCAGCAGCTTTTCTTTCGGGACTAGAGGCCAAGAGACCCAGTACTTC	CASSFSFGTRGQETQYF
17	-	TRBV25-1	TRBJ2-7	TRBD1	TGTGCCAGCAGTGAGCCCCATTCCGGACAGGGGACCTACGAGCAGTACTTC	CASSEPHSGQGTYEQYF
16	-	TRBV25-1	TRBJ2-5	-	TGTGCCAGCAGTGAATCCGGGCTGGACTCCCTATCGACCCAGTACTTC	CASSESGLDSLSTQYF
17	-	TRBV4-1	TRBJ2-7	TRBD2	TGCGCCAGCAGCCAAGGGCCCTCGACTAGCGGGAGCTACGAGCAGTACTTC	CASSQGPSTSGSYEQYF
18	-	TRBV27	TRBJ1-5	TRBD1	TGTGCCAGCAGGCCAACGGACAGGTTCTCTTCTAGCAATCAGCCCCAGCATTTT	CASRPTDRFSSSNQPQHF
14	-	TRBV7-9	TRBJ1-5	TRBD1	TGTGCCAGCAGCGACAGGGAGAGCAATCAGCCCCAGCATTTT	CASSDRESNQPQHF
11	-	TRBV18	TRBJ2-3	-	TGTGCCACGCGGGACTGGGATACGCAGTATTTT	CATRDWDTQYF
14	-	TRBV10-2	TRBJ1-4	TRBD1	TGCGCCAGCAGTGAGGAGACAGGGGCGGGAAAACTGTTTTTT	CASSEETGAGKLFF
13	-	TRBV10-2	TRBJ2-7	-	TGCGCCAGCGGTCCGGAGGGCCCTTGCGAGCAGTACTTC	CASGPEGPCEQYF
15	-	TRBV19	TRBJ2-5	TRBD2	TGTGCCAGTAGCCTAGCGGGAGGGAGTGGGGAGACCCAGTACTTC	CASSLAGGSGETQYF